These 8 T cell receptor beta chains were sequenced from one sample in a study of cytomegalovirus exposure and HLA in healthy donors. Primers included in the PCR were 60 Vbeta and 13 Jbeta primers. Clones were read by immunoSEQ multiplex PCR, and TCRdb kept only the in-frame ones, dropping some. The sample shows some 120,000 clones, about four fifths of them seen only once. Sequencing used PBMCs. Receptor source: a woman aged 25 to 39 in good health and CMV-seronegative.

The chain has TRBV11-2 and TRBJ1-1, with 8 positions matching TRBD1. Trimming cost V 5 bases and J 3 bases; bases outside gene matches: 2. Germline CDR1 and CDR2: SGHAT and FQNNGV. The CDR3 has 13 residues. The CDR3 is CASSQDRDTEAFF. The CDR3 DNA is TGTGCCAGCAGCCAGGACAGGGACACTGAAGCTTTCTTT.

This sequence joins TRBV7-8 and TRBJ1-4; TRBD1 matches 7 bases. Germline V gene lookup returns CDR1 SGHVS and CDR2 FQNEAQ. The CDR3 spans 18 residues. J lost 0 bases, V lost 1 base, and 8 bases had no gene match. The CDR3 DNA reads as TGTGCCAGCAGCTTAGATATACAGGGGACTGCAACTAATGAAAAACTGTTTTTT. Its translation: CASSLDIQGTATNEKLFF.

The CDR3 nucleotides read TGCGCCAGCAGCTCGCGGGGAGGCACAGATACGCAGTATTTT. This gives the protein CASSSRGGTDTQYF. The chain couples TRBV5-1 to TRBJ2-3; the D gene is possibly TRBD2 (6 bases). The germline CDR1 and CDR2 sequences are SGHRS and YFSETQ. V was shortened by 3 bases and J by 1 base, with 9 bases between the two germline ends. CDR3 length: 14 amino acids.

The rearrangement joins TRBV2 to TRBJ2-7; D is undetermined. Deletions cut 3 bases from V and 4 bases from J, with 16 bases between. This CDR3 is built from 15 residues. Germline V gene lookup returns CDR1 SNHLY and CDR2 FYNNEI. CDR3 sequence reads: CASSERSPVDYEQYF. In nucleotides, the CDR3 is TGTGCCAGCAGTGAGCGTAGCCCAGTCGATTACGAGCAGTACTTC.

The genes are TRBV10-1 and TRBJ2-3; possible D gene TRBD2, 5 bases. The CDR3 length is 15 residues. Per the germline V gene, CDR1 is WNHNN and CDR2 is SYGVQD (reference sequence). The V end was cut by 0 bases, the J end by 4 bases, with 11 bases between. This chain's CDR3 is CASSESDFRADTQYF. The CDR3 region has the DNA TGCGCCAGCAGTGAGTCGGACTTTAGGGCAGATACGCAGTATTTT.

The J gene is TRBJ1-6, the V gene TRBV5-1; 7 positions match TRBD1. Per the germline V gene, CDR1 is SGHRS and CDR2 is YFSETQ. The CDR3 is made up of 14 amino acids. V shed 4 bases and J 10 bases; nucleotides not matched to a gene: 8. The CDR3 here is CASSPGTAGSPLHF. CDR3 coding DNA: TGCGCCAGCAGCCCGGGGACAGCTGGATCACCCCTCCACTTT. The whole variable domain, remainder taken from reference TRBV5-1 and TRBJ1-6, is KAGVTQTPRYLIKTRGQQVTLSCSPISGHRSVSWYQQTPGQGLQFLFEYFSETQRNKGNFPGRFSGRQFSNSRSEMNVSTLELGDSALYLCASSPGTAGSPLHFGNGTRLTVT.

This clone was found once. The chain joins TRBV28 to TRBJ1-1; D perhaps matches TRBD1 (5 bases). Trimming cost V 6 bases and J 7 bases, with 18 bases left between them. The length of the CDR3 is 14 residues. Germline CDR1 reads MDHEN; CDR2 reads SYDVKM. The CDR3 here is CASRASGIRGEAFF. In DNA, the CDR3 is TGTGCCAGCAGGGCGTCAGGGATTCGTGGTGAAGCTTTCTTT.

The chain couples TRBV7-2 to TRBJ2-1; 15 bases line up with TRBD2. Germline CDR1 is SGHTA and CDR2 is FQGNSA. The J segment lost 4 bases and the V segment lost 4 bases, leaving 5 bases of the junction unmatched. The CDR3 runs to 17 residues. CDR3 coding DNA: TGTGCCAGCAGCTCTCGGACTAGCGGGAGGGGTTACAATGAGCAGTTCTTC. Protein: CASSSRTSGRGYNEQFF.